This TCR beta chain was recorded in a study of blood T cells in healthy people across ages. Per sample, at least 5.5 micrograms of total RNA were extracted. Study findings and constraints: Across the age range, TCR beta diversity per million T cells fell in a roughly linear way.

Next came a second PCR, run for about 7 to 12 cycles, which used a sample-barcoded 5' primer along with a J-beta primer mix. TCRdb ran MiXCR on the 5' RACE reads and lists one entry per CDR3 protein. Here the sample spans around 1,800,000 distinct CDR3 sequences, roughly two fifths being singletons. CDR3 size: 12 residues. Germline CDR1 ENHRY, CDR2 SYGVKD. V was cut by 3 bases and J by 9 bases, with 9 bases left in between. A note on this clonotype: The antigen is not known.

This chain connects TRBV10-3 to TRBJ2-1; tentative D call: TRBD1 (5 bases). Sequenced sample: blood. This clonotype originated in a human donor in good health. The CDR3 DNA reads TGTGCCATCAGTGATCAGGGCGCTGAGCAGTTCTTC. Translating gives CAISDQGAEQFF.